A single sample is the source of the 11 T cell receptor beta chains below, sequenced in a study of persistence of HIV-infected CD4 T cells. Lysates of CMV-infected fibroblasts at 10 ug/mL stimulated these cells. Sorting of responding CD4+ T cells relied on upregulated CD40 ligand together with CD69. Antigens of these TCRs are unknown. The libraries were made with immunoSEQ version 4 in survey mode. The protocol was immunoSEQ multiplex PCR, while the TCRdb copy is restricted to in-frame clones and leaves out a portion. This table has about 20,000 clones, about 80% appearing once. This specimen was CD4+ T cells sorted from PBMCs after 18-hour stimulation, taken from a patient who received antiretroviral therapy. These receptors were taken from an adult man with HIV who was CMV-seropositive.

This CDR3 is CASSHTGNRYEQYF. Here the CDR3 DNA reads TGTGCCAGCAGCCATACAGGGAACAGGTACGAGCAGTACTTC. This chain connects TRBV3-1 (or the pseudogene TRBV3-2) to TRBJ2-7, with D maybe TRBD1 (6 bases). Trimming took off 3 bases at V and 4 bases at J, with 13 bases between the two ends. Germline V gene lookup returns CDR1 LGHDT and CDR2 YNNKEL (reference sequence). This CDR3 spans 14 amino acids.

For this clone: This sample includes further DNA sequences coding for the same CDR3. DNA for the CDR3: TGTGCCAGCAGCCAAGCGGGGATGAACACTGAAGCTTTCTTT. It specifies CASSQAGMNTEAFF. The chain has TRBV14 and TRBJ1-1; unclear D gene. Trimming cost V 1 base and J 0 bases, with 6 bases left between them. Germline V lookup: CDR1 SGHDN, CDR2 FVKESK. This CDR3 region has 14 residues.

The chain recombines TRBV20-1 with TRBJ2-7; D might be TRBD2 (5 bases). Germline CDR1 and CDR2: DFQATT and SNEGSKA (reference sequence). V lost 3 bases and J 1 base, leaving 16 bases between the germline ends. This CDR3 has 15 amino acids. The CDR3 nucleotides read TGCAGTGCTAGTGGCCCCCGGGGTTTTTCCTACGAGCAGTACTTC. Amino acids: CSASGPRGFSYEQYF.

The V and J genes are TRBV3-1 (or the pseudogene TRBV3-2) and TRBJ2-1; 11 bases match TRBD2. Looked up from germline, CDR1 is LGHDT and CDR2 is YNNKEL (reference sequence). J lost 6 bases, V lost 2 bases, and 12 bases had no gene match. The CDR3 runs to 18 residues. The CDR3 nucleotides are TGTGCCAGCAGCCAACCCGGAGCTAGCGGGGGGCACCTCAATGAGCAGTTCTTC. The encoded protein is CASSQPGASGGHLNEQFF.

This rearrangement joins TRBV7-9 to TRBJ2-6; D is ambiguous. There are 16 residues in the CDR3. V lost 1 base and J 2 bases, leaving 9 bases between the germline ends. Germline CDR1 reads SEHNR; CDR2 reads FQNEAQ (reference sequence). The CDR3 region is CASSLVLGTGANVLTF. The CDR3 DNA is TGTGCCAGCAGCTTAGTCTTGGGTACTGGGGCCAACGTCCTGACTTTC.

The chain combines TRBV2 with TRBJ1-1, with a weak D call TRBD1 (5 bases). Germline CDR1 reads SNHLY; CDR2 reads FYNNEI. The ends were cut back, 4 bases at V and 1 base at J, with 7 bases in the middle. CDR3 length: 13 residues. CDR3 bases: TGTGCCAGCAGTGGACAGAGGAACACTGAAGCTTTCTTT. It translates to CASSGQRNTEAFF.

This chain uses TRBV28 with TRBJ1-5, with 9 bases aligning to TRBD1. This CDR3 is built from 16 residues. Per germline, CDR1 MDHEN and CDR2 SYDVKM. The J segment lost 4 bases and the V segment lost 3 bases, leaving 7 bases of the junction unmatched. The CDR3 DNA sequence: TGTGCCAGCAGTTTTTCGGACAGGGGTGGTAATCAGCCCCAGCATTTT. Translating it yields CASSFSDRGGNQPQHF. The variable domain in full, with the rest retrieved from reference TRBV28 and TRBJ1-5, is DVKVTQSSRYLVKRTGEKVFLECVQDMDHENMFWYRQDPGLGLRLIYFSYDVKMKEKGDIPEGYSVSREKKERFSLILESASTNQTSMYLCASSFSDRGGNQPQHFGDGTRLSIL.

The genes are TRBV5-8 and TRBJ2-7, with 8 bases lining up with TRBD1. V was pared by 7 bases and J by 5 bases, with 11 bases of the junction left unmatched. The CDR3 is made up of 14 amino acids. Germline CDR1 is SGHTS and CDR2 is YDEGEE. CDR3 sequence (DNA): TGTGCCAGCCGAGGACAGGGAATAATGCACGAGCAGTACTTC. It codes for CASRGQGIMHEQYF.

The V gene is TRBV27, the J gene TRBJ2-1, with 7 nucleotides matching TRBD2. Germline V lookup: CDR1 MNHEY, CDR2 SMNVEV (reference sequence). The trim removed 7 bases at V and 4 bases at J, leaving 10 bases unmatched. CDR3 size: 15 residues. CDR3 protein: CASKISQGGYNEQFF. The CDR3 bases are TGTGCCAGCAAAATTAGTCAGGGAGGGTACAATGAGCAGTTCTTC.

The chain is built from TRBV3-1 (or the pseudogene TRBV3-2) and TRBJ2-1, with 9 bases lining up with TRBD2. J gave up 6 bases and V 4 bases, and 10 bases lay outside the gene matches. Germline V gene sequence: CDR1 LGHDT, CDR2 YNNKEL (reference sequence). The CDR3 totals 16 residues. The CDR3 here is CASSLLRGGAINEQFF. CDR3 DNA: TGTGCCAGCAGCCTCCTCCGCGGGGGGGCAATCAATGAGCAGTTCTTC.

The chain links TRBV7-6 to TRBJ1-6; D remains ambiguous. Germline-derived CDR1 and CDR2 are SGHVS and FNYEAQ. V dropped 5 bases and J dropped 5 bases, with 10 bases sitting between them. The CDR3 runs to 14 residues. CDR3 in DNA: TGTGCCAGCAGCCCCGATGTTGATAATTCACCCCTCCACTTT. Residues: CASSPDVDNSPLHF.